Shown below are 4 T cell receptor beta chains from a single sample sequenced in a study of T cells expressing NK-cell markers. Following a re-call of the 5' RACE reads, TCRdb has one entry per CDR3 protein and lacks DNA. This table holds 400,000 or so distinct CDR3 sequences. Sequencing was performed on blood T cells: a sorted CD56 or NKG2C T cell subset, CD4+ or CD8+ T cells, or bulk PBMC T cells (not recorded which). The receptor source for this set is a woman aged 45-65 years in good health.

The genes are TRBV6-6 and TRBJ1-2. CDR3 length: 12 residues. Per germline, CDR1 MNHNY and CDR2 SVGAGI (reference sequence). The CDR3 spells CATIAGGYGYTF.

This rearrangement joins TRBV12-3 or TRBV12-4 to TRBJ2-2; the D call from TCRdb, TRBD1, cannot be confirmed without DNA. The length of the CDR3 is 13 residues. CDR3 loop: CASSPTGTGELFF.

The chain couples TRBV4-1 to TRBJ2-6. Germline V CDR1 and CDR2: MGHRA, YSYEKL. There are 18 residues in the CDR3. This CDR3 is CASSQVLDSSSGANVLTF.

The rearrangement joins TRBV12-3 or TRBV12-4 to TRBJ2-2; TCRdb calls TRBD2, which cannot be checked without DNA. The CDR3 spans 14 residues. CDR3 loop: CASMAGVVPGELFF.